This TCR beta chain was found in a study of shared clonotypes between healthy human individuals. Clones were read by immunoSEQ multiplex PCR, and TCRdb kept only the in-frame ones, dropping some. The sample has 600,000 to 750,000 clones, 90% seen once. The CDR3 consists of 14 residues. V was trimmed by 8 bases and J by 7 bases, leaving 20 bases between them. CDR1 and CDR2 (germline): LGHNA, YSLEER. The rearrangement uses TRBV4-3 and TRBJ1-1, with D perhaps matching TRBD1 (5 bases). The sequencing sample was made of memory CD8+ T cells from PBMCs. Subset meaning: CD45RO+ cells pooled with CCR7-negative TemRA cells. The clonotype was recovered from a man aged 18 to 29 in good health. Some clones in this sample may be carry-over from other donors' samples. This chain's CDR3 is CASRSGGGKNEAFF. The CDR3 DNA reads TGCGCCAGCCGCAGCGGGGGTGGTAAAAATGAAGCTTTCTTT.